These T cell receptor beta chains were read from a single sample in a study of cytomegalovirus exposure and HLA in healthy donors. Data came from immunoSEQ multiplex PCR; TCRdb stores just in-frame clones and leaves some out. The sample gives about 130,000 clones, around 96% of which show up once; about 1.7% is in the top ten. Sequencing used PBMCs. The receptors stem from a man between 18 and 35 years old in good health and CMV-seronegative. CDR3s include the opening cysteine and the closing phenylalanine or tryptophan. Fields, in order: J gene, V gene, CDR3 protein.

>TRBJ2-7|TRBV2
CASTTGLSYEQYF
>TRBJ2-2|TRBV4-2
CASSQGQGATGELFF
>TRBJ1-1|TRBV13
CASSSDRRGTEAFF
>TRBJ2-7|TRBV4-1
CASSQVLGAGYEQYF
>TRBJ2-7|TRBV28
CASSPPGARGYEQYF
>TRBJ2-7|TRBV7-9
CASSFGGARSYEQYF
>TRBJ2-2|TRBV7-2
CASSSYSGSITGELFF
>TRBJ1-1|TRBV2
CASSTGGGTEAFF
>TRBJ1-1|TRBV5-1
CASSARDSPEAFF
>TRBJ2-5|TRBV28
CASSLEGLAKQETQYF
>TRBJ1-1|TRBV28
CASRLLQGYTEAFF
>TRBJ2-2|TRBV30
CAWRPPRDRGDGELFF
>TRBJ2-1|TRBV7-9
CASSLDTSGLGREQFF
>TRBJ1-1|TRBV19
CASSITGQRNTEAFF
>TRBJ2-5|TRBV5-6
CASSLTAPPTQYF
>TRBJ2-2|TRBV9
CASSVVDTGELFF
>TRBJ2-3|TRBV7-3
CASSLAGGPADTQYF
>TRBJ1-5|TRBV4-2
CASSQDWGGRVSNQPQHF
>TRBJ2-3|TRBV29-1
CSAVGHLGTDTQYF
>TRBJ2-2|TRBV19
CASSMVLDTGELFF
>TRBJ1-1|TRBV7-9
CASSLTGTRGEAFF
>TRBJ2-7|TRBV5-8
CASRLSYEQYF
>TRBJ2-3|TRBV6-6
CASSTHGGDTQYF
>TRBJ2-1|TRBV30
CAWRSKAGMGEQFF